Listed here are 6 T cell receptor beta chains from one sample, sequenced in a study of blood T cell repertoires in COVID-19. Repertoires were generated with immunoSEQ multiplex PCR, while TCRdb's copy carries only in-frame clones and drops some. The sample consists of about 200,000 clones, approximately 81% of them appearing once. What was sequenced was peripheral blood. These receptor sequences come from a woman over 75 with acute or convalescent COVID-19.

V gene TRBV18 combines with J gene TRBJ1-5; 7 bases are shared with TRBD1. Germline V gene lookup returns CDR1 KGHSH and CDR2 LQKENI. The trim removed 3 bases at V and 2 bases at J, leaving 7 bases unmatched. This CDR3 is built from 16 residues. CDR3 sequence (DNA): TGTGCCAGCTCACCCCCAGGGACAGAGGGCAATCAGCCCCAGCATTTT. Its protein product is CASSPPGTEGNQPQHF. Full variable domain (outside the CDR3, taken from reference TRBV18 and TRBJ1-5): NAGVMQNPRHLVRRRGQEARLRCSPMKGHSHVYWYRQLPEEGLKFMVYLQKENIIDESGMPKERFSAEFPKEGPSILRIQQVVRGDSAAYFCASSPPGTEGNQPQHFGDGTRLSIL.

This clone occurred a few times. The rearrangement joins TRBV7-9 to TRBJ1-1; possible D gene TRBD1, 5 bases. Germline CDR1 SEHNR, CDR2 FQNEAQ (reference sequence). The ends were cut back, 0 bases at V and 2 bases at J, with 10 bases in the middle. This CDR3 comprises 15 residues. The CDR3, as DNA: TGTGCCAGCAGCTTAGCGCAGGGTATAAACACTGAAGCTTTCTTT. Protein product: CASSLAQGINTEAFF.

The V call is TRBV2, the J call TRBJ1-5, with a tentative D call TRBD1 (5 bases). CDR1 is SNHLY and CDR2 is FYNNEI in the germline V gene. CDR3 length: 18 residues. V dropped 4 bases and J dropped 3 bases, with 22 bases sitting between them. The CDR3 here is CASSVRKGDSAFNQPQHF. Written as DNA, the CDR3 is TGTGCCAGCAGTGTTCGAAAAGGGGATTCCGCGTTCAATCAGCCCCAGCATTTT.

The gene calls are TRBV14 and TRBJ1-2; D may be TRBD1 (6 bases). Trimming pared 2 bases from V and 4 bases from J, leaving 11 bases between. This CDR3 spans 14 amino acids. Germline V gene data show CDR1 as SGHDN and CDR2 as FVKESK. The CDR3 sequence is CASSQLAGAYGYTF. Written as DNA, the CDR3 is TGTGCCAGCAGCCAACTGGCAGGGGCCTATGGCTACACCTTC. The variable domain in full, completed from reference TRBV14 and TRBJ1-2, reads EAGVTQFPSHSVIEKGQTVTLRCDPISGHDNLYWYRRVMGKEIKFLLHFVKESKQDESGMPNNRFLAERTGGTYSTLKVQPAELEDSGVYFCASSQLAGAYGYTFGSGTRLTVV.

The rearrangement joins TRBV7-2 to TRBJ2-3; D is unresolved. Trimming stripped 0 bases from V and 3 bases from J, with 10 bases between. Germline values: CDR1 SGHTA, CDR2 FQGNSA. This CDR3 spans 15 amino acids. CDR3 coding DNA: TGTGCCAGCAGCTTAGCCCCTCCTCCTACAGATACGCAGTATTTT. Amino acid sequence: CASSLAPPPTDTQYF.

This rearrangement joins TRBV7-2 to TRBJ1-2, with D unclear. The CDR3 is made up of 14 amino acids. The V end lost 2 bases, the J end lost 7 bases, and 14 bases lay between the germline ends. Germline values: CDR1 SGHTA, CDR2 FQGNSA. CDR3 loop: CASSLREAIGGYTF. As DNA, the CDR3 is TGTGCCAGCAGCTTAAGGGAGGCAATCGGTGGCTACACCTTC.